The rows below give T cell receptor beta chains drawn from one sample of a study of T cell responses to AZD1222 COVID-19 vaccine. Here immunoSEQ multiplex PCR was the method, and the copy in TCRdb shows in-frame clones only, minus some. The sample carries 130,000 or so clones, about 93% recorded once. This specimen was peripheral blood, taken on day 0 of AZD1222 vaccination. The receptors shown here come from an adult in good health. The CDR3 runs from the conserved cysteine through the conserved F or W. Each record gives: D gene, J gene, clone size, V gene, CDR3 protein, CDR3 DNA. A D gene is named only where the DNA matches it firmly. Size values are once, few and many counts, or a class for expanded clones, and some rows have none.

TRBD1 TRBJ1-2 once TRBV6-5 CASARGQGFGYGYTF TGTGCCAGCGCCCGGGGACAGGGGTTCGGCTATGGCTACACCTTC
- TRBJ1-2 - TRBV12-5 CASGLVSGAGELYGYTF TGTGCTAGTGGTTTGGTCTCGGGGGCAGGGGAACTCTATGGCTACACCTTC
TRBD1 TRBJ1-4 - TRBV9 CASSLGQRNEKLFF TGTGCCAGCAGCCTGGGACAGCGTAATGAAAAACTGTTTTTT
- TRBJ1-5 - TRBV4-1 CASSQVPGESNQPQHF TGCGCCAGCAGCCAAGTCCCAGGGGAGAGCAATCAGCCCCAGCATTTT
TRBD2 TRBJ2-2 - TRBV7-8 CASSFSRTGGLTGELFF TGTGCCAGCAGCTTTTCCAGGACGGGGGGGCTAACCGGGGAGCTGTTTTTT
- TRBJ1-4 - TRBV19 CASSNRDEKLFF TGTGCCAGTAGTAACAGGGACGAAAAACTGTTTTTT
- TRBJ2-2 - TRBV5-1 CASSPLQGPGELFF TGCGCCAGCAGCCCACTACAGGGCCCCGGGGAGCTGTTTTTT
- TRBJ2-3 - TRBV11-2 CASSLVRGPSTDTQYF TGTGCCAGCAGCTTAGTCCGGGGCCCTAGCACAGATACGCAGTATTTT
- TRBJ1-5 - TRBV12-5 CASGLGTANQPQHF TGTGCTAGTGGTTTGGGGACAGCCAATCAGCCCCAGCATTTT
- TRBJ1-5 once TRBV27 CASSPYTYSNQPQHF TGTGCCAGCAGTCCTTACACGTATAGCAATCAGCCCCAGCATTTT
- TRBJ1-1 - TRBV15 CATSRDLRQMNTEAFF TGTGCCACCAGCAGAGATCTACGACAGATGAACACTGAAGCTTTCTTT
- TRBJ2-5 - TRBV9 CASSAGETQYF TGTGCCAGCAGCGCCGGAGAGACCCAGTACTTC
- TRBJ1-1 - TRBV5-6 CASSWGLNTEAFF TGTGCCAGCAGCTGGGGGTTGAACACTGAAGCTTTCTTT
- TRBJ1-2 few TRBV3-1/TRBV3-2 CASSKNQEIYGYTF TGTGCCAGCAGCAAGAATCAGGAGATCTATGGCTACACCTTC
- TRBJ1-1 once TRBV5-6 CASSPQDLGEAFF TGTGCCAGCAGCCCACAGGACCTGGGTGAAGCTTTCTTT
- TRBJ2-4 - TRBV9 CASSVVDMAHESWIAKNIQYF TGTGCCAGCAGCGTAGTGGATATGGCCCACGAGAGCTGGATAGCCAAAAACATTCAGTACTTC
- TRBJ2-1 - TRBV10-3 CAISESHNEQFF TGTGCCATCAGTGAGTCGCACAATGAGCAGTTCTTC
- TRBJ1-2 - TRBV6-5 CASNWPYNYGYTF TGTGCCAGCAATTGGCCTTATAACTATGGCTACACCTTC
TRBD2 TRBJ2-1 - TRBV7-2 CASSPTGTSGGNEQFF TGTGCCAGCAGCCCTACGGGGACTAGCGGGGGAAATGAGCAGTTCTTC
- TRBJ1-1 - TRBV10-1 CARTGLVTPEAFF TGCGCCAGGACGGGGCTAGTAACACCTGAAGCTTTCTTT
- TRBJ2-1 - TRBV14 CASSPSHNEQFF TGTGCCAGCAGCCCCTCACACAATGAGCAGTTCTTC
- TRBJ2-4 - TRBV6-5 CASSSRVAKNIQYF TGTGCCAGCAGCTCTAGGGTGGCCAAAAACATTCAGTACTTC
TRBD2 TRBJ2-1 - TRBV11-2 CASSSGLASYNEQFF TGTGCCAGCAGTTCGGGACTAGCGTCCTACAATGAGCAGTTCTTC
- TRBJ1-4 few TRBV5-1 CASSLNGNEKLFF TGCGCCAGCAGCTTGAACGGTAATGAAAAACTGTTTTTT